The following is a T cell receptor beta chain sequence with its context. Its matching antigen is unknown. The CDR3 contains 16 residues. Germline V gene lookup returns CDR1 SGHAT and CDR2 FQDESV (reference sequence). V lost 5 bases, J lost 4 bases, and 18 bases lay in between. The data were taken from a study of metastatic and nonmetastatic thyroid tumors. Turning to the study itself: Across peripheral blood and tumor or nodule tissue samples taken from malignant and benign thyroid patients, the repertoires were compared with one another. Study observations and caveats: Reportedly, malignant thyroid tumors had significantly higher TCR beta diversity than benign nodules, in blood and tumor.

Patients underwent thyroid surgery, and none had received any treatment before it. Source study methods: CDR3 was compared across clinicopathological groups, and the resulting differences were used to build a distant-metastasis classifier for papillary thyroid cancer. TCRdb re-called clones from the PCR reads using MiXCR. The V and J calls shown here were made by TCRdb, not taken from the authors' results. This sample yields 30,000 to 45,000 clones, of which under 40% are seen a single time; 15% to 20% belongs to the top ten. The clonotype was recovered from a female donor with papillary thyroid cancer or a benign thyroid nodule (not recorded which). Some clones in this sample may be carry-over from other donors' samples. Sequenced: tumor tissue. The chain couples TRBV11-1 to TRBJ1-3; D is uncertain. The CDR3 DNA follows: TGTGCCAGCAGCCTGCTCGGCCCCCCTGAGGGAAACACCATATATTTT. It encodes CASSLLGPPEGNTIYF.